The clone carrying this T cell receptor (beta chain) was counted at least ten times. The target antigen is unknown. The sample originates from a study of early T cells in non-severe SARS-CoV-2 infection. Study-wide background: Bulk RNA from unsorted whole blood was sequenced; chains were unpaired. Study-wide results and limits: VDJdb matches were skewed toward anti-spike CD8 T cell responses.

Individual cDNA molecules received unique molecular identifiers during library preparation. Each CDR3 protein is one row after TCRdb ran MiXCR on the 5' RACE reads. The table includes more than 45,000 distinct CDR3 sequences, roughly 12% detected once. CDR3 length: 13 amino acids. Deletions cut 0 bases from V and 7 bases from J, with 10 bases between. Germline CDR1 is SQVTM and CDR2 is ANQGSEA. The sequenced sample consisted of whole blood. This rearrangement joins TRBV29-1 to TRBJ2-1; D is possibly TRBD1 (5 bases). The clonotype comes from an adult who was a healthcare worker with PCR-confirmed SARS-CoV-2 infection or an uninfected control (not recorded which). The DNA for the CDR3 is TGCAGCGTTGAAGATAGGCAGGGTAATGAGCAGTTCTTC. This gives the protein CSVEDRQGNEQFF.